These 25 T cell receptor beta chains were sequenced from one sample in a study of T cells in Graves' hyperthyroidism and ophthalmopathy. Amplification yielded TCR beta CDR3 regions, with RNA transcripts as the source. Using the HTBI primer set, a first-round RT-PCR was run on the TCR CDR3. Via MiXCR, TCRdb re-called the multiplex PCR reads, giving one row per CDR3 protein. The sample has fewer than 700,000 distinct CDR3 sequences, under 20% seen once; the top ten hold approximately 16%. The specimen sequenced was blood. All receptors derive from a woman under 30 with Graves' ophthalmopathy.

J is TRBJ1-2 and V is TRBV12-3 or TRBV12-4; a weak D match, TRBD1 (5 bases). V dropped 5 bases and J dropped 4 bases, with 23 bases sitting between them. The CDR3 contains 17 residues. The CDR3 sequence: CASSTKFWDGPSYGYTF. DNA of the CDR3: TGTGCCAGCAGTACCAAATTCTGGGACGGACCATCCTATGGCTACACCTTC.

This clonotype appeared many times. V gene TRBV30 combines with J gene TRBJ2-2; 8 nucleotides align to TRBD2. Losses at the gene ends were 4 bases for V and 2 bases for J; bases not matched to a gene: 6. The CDR3 is made up of 15 amino acids. Germline loops: CDR1 GTSNPN, CDR2 SVGIG (reference sequence). The CDR3 DNA follows: TGTGCCTGGAAAAGCGGGAGCCTTAACACCGGGGAGCTGTTTTTT. It codes for CAWKSGSLNTGELFF.

This clonotype came up many times. This rearrangement joins TRBV6-6 to TRBJ1-2, with a possible D match to TRBD1 (5 bases). Germline V gives CDR1 MNHNY, CDR2 SVGAGI (reference sequence). V lost 2 bases to trimming and J lost 7 bases, with 11 bases between them. This CDR3 spans 13 amino acids. The CDR3 loop is CASSYGTGSGYTF. The CDR3 nucleotides read TGTGCCAGCAGTTACGGGACGGGCAGTGGCTACACCTTC.

In its sample, this clonotype was seen a few times. The chain uses TRBV5-4 and TRBJ2-3, with D possibly being TRBD2 (6 bases). The germline V gene encodes CDR1 SGHNT and CDR2 YYREEE (reference sequence). The length of the CDR3 is 15 residues. Deletions cut 2 bases from V and 4 bases from J, with 14 bases between. CDR3: CASSFLGGSADTQYF. The CDR3 bases are TGTGCCAGCAGCTTCTTGGGGGGTAGCGCAGATACGCAGTATTTT.

Notes on this clonotype: Relative to the germline gene, one junction end is altered; a read error may explain this. The chain couples TRBV9 to TRBJ2-3; D might be TRBD2 (5 bases). The CDR3 length is 16 residues. Germline V CDR1 and CDR2: SGDLS, YYNGEE. Here the CDR3 reads CASSISVPPGPDMQYF. In nucleotides, the CDR3 is TGTGCCAGCAGTATTAGCGTACCCCCTGGGCCAGATATGCAGTATTTT.

V gene TRBV4-1 combines with J gene TRBJ2-2; the D gene is possibly TRBD1 (6 bases). Germline-derived CDR1 and CDR2 are MGHRA and YSYEKL. The germline V and J ends were trimmed by 4 bases and 6 bases, with 15 bases remaining between them. The CDR3 is made up of 15 amino acids. CDR3 residues: CASSPDSKSAGELFF. The CDR3 coding sequence is TGCGCCAGCAGCCCGGACAGCAAGAGCGCCGGGGAGCTGTTTTTT.

This clonotype has a count of ten or more. This rearrangement joins TRBV28 to TRBJ2-7, with 8 bases identical to TRBD1. Germline loops: CDR1 MDHEN, CDR2 SYDVKM. This CDR3 has 14 residues. The V and J ends lost 7 bases and 2 bases, in that order; junction bases with no gene match: 7. CDR3 protein: CASNSGQATYEQYF. The CDR3 DNA sequence: TGTGCCAGCAATTCGGGACAGGCGACCTACGAGCAGTACTTC. Full variable domain (missing parts from reference TRBV28 and TRBJ2-7): DVKVTQSSRYLVKRTGEKVFLECVQDMDHENMFWYRQDPGLGLRLIYFSYDVKMKEKGDIPEGYSVSREKKERFSLILESASTNQTSMYLCASNSGQATYEQYFGPGTRLTVT.

This chain links TRBV27 with TRBJ1-1; D not certain. The CDR3 totals 14 residues. The V gene's germline CDR1 is MNHEY and CDR2 SMNVEV (reference sequence). The V end was cut by 2 bases, the J end by 3 bases, with 10 bases between. In nucleotides, the CDR3 is TGTGCCAGCAGTTTAACTTTCCGGTACACTGAAGCTTTCTTT. Its translation is CASSLTFRYTEAFF.

This clonotype appeared a few times. V usage is TRBV6-1 and J usage is TRBJ2-1; 8 bases line up with TRBD2. After removal of 10 bases from V and 4 bases from J, the junction contained 9 bases not matched to a gene. The CDR3 totals 14 residues. Germline CDR1 reads MNHNS; CDR2 reads SASEGT. CDR3 coding DNA: TGTGCCACCTTGAGACTAGCGCAGTACAATGAGCAGTTCTTC. Translated: CATLRLAQYNEQFF.

This clonotype was detected many times. V is TRBV7-2 and J is TRBJ2-1; D remains ambiguous. Trimming removed 1 base at V and 0 bases at J, with 7 bases between. CDR1 is SGHTA and CDR2 is FQGNSA in the germline V gene. CDR3 length equals 15 residues. CDR3 loop: CASSLEQSSYNEQFF. The DNA of the CDR3 is TGTGCCAGCAGCTTAGAACAGAGCTCCTACAATGAGCAGTTCTTC.

This clonotype was recorded a few times. The chain links TRBV11-2 to TRBJ2-3; 9 bases line up with TRBD1. The CDR3 loop spans 15 amino acids. J was trimmed by 5 bases and V by 3 bases; bases with no gene match: 6. The germline CDR1 and CDR2 sequences are SGHAT and FQNNGV. The CDR3 reads CASSFGTGYGDTQYF. The CDR3, as DNA: TGTGCCAGCAGCTTTGGGACAGGGTACGGAGATACGCAGTATTTT.

This clonotype was counted only a few times. V usage is TRBV5-1 and J usage is TRBJ2-7; TRBD2 matches at 10 bases. J was trimmed by 0 bases and V by 4 bases; bases with no gene match: 10. In germline, CDR1 is SGHRS, CDR2 YFSETQ. The CDR3 is 17 amino acids. CDR3 sequence: CASSLALAGVSSYEQYF. The DNA of the CDR3 is TGCGCCAGCAGCCTAGCCCTAGCGGGGGTGAGCTCCTACGAGCAGTACTTC.

In this sample, this clonotype turned up a few times. The chain uses TRBV27 and TRBJ1-4; weak D call: TRBD1 (5 bases). The CDR3 runs 13 residues. Germline CDR1 MNHEY, CDR2 SMNVEV (reference sequence). The V and J ends lost 2 bases and 11 bases respectively, with 12 bases between them. CDR3 bases: TGTGCCAGCAGTTTAGGACACCCTGGGAAACTGTTTTTT. Protein product: CASSLGHPGKLFF.

This clonotype was seen many times. This chain joins TRBV7-6 and TRBJ2-1, with 11 nucleotides matching TRBD2. From germline, CDR1 is SGHVS and CDR2 FNYEAQ. The junction had 12 bases not matched to a gene; V was cut back by 1 base and J by 4 bases. This CDR3 spans 19 amino acids. This CDR3 reads CASSLEGVLAGDPYNEQFF. CDR3 nucleotides: TGTGCCAGCAGCTTAGAGGGCGTACTAGCGGGGGACCCGTACAATGAGCAGTTCTTC.

This clonotype was picked up many times. The chain recombines TRBV27 with TRBJ2-3; 14 bases align to TRBD2. CDR1 MNHEY and CDR2 SMNVEV come from the germline V gene (reference sequence). V trimming: 4 bases; J trimming: 7 bases; junction bases outside the gene matches: 4. The length of the CDR3 is 15 residues. The CDR3 coding sequence is TGTGCCAGCAGTTCCCGACTAGCGGGGGGGAATACGCAGTATTTT. Protein: CASSSRLAGGNTQYF.

This clonotype showed up just a few times. The V gene is TRBV2, the J gene TRBJ1-3; D gene uncertain. V lost 2 bases, J lost 1 base, and 6 bases lay in between. Germline V lookup: CDR1 SNHLY, CDR2 FYNNEI. CDR3 size: 14 residues. The CDR3 coding sequence is TGTGCCAGCAGTGAATCGAGATCTGGAAACACCATATATTTT. Amino acid sequence: CASSESRSGNTIYF.

On this clonotype itself: This could be a read error, since a much larger clone is one nucleotide away. The rearrangement links TRBV28 to TRBJ1-6; a possible D gene is TRBD1 (6 bases). Germline CDR1 is MDHEN and CDR2 is SYDVKM. The CDR3 covers 15 residues. CDR3 coding DNA: TGTGCCAGCACCCTTGGGGACAACTATAATCCACCCCTCCACTTT. Its translation is CASTLGDNYNPPLHF.

This clonotype was seen many times. This sequence joins TRBV7-9 and TRBJ2-7, with D hard to call. The length of the CDR3 is 15 residues. From germline, CDR1 is SEHNR and CDR2 FQNEAQ (reference sequence). The V and J ends lost 8 bases and 4 bases respectively, with 21 bases between them. CDR3 residues: CASARMRLLSYEQYF. CDR3 DNA: TGTGCCAGCGCTAGGATGAGACTCCTCTCATACGAGCAGTACTTC.

This clonotype occurred a few times. The V call is TRBV10-3, the J call TRBJ2-7, with D possibly TRBD2 on 5 matching bases. In germline, CDR1 is ENHRY, CDR2 SYGVKD. V gave up 11 bases and J gave up 1 base, with 15 bases separating them. This CDR3 region has 13 residues. CDR3 amino acids: CASTDFASYEQYF. The CDR3 DNA reads TGTGCCTCCACGGACTTTGCTTCCTACGAGCAGTACTTC.

This rearrangement joins TRBV20-1 to TRBJ1-2; no definite D call. V lost 6 bases to trimming and J lost 0 bases, with 11 bases between them. Germline V CDR1 and CDR2: DFQATT, SNEGSKA (reference sequence). The CDR3 is made up of 13 amino acids. This chain's CDR3 is CSAAQITNYGYTF. The CDR3 region has the DNA TGCAGTGCAGCACAGATAACTAACTATGGCTACACCTTC.

The V call is TRBV5-1, the J call TRBJ2-7, with D possibly TRBD2 on 5 matching bases. Deletions cut 0 bases from V and 6 bases from J, with 13 bases between. The CDR3 has 14 residues. Germline V lookup: CDR1 SGHRS, CDR2 YFSETQ. CDR3 in DNA: TGCGCCAGCAGCTTGGGTCTGGGAGACGGCGAGCAGTACTTC. Encoded protein: CASSLGLGDGEQYF.

In its sample, this clonotype was seen a few times. The chain carries TRBV6-2 or TRBV6-3 and TRBJ2-5, with TRBD1 identical over 9 bases. V shed 6 bases, J shed 5 bases, and the junction held 10 bases outside the gene matches. Per germline, CDR1 MNHEY and CDR2 SVGEGT. CDR3 length: 15 residues. The CDR3 protein is CASSTGTGSYETQYF. The CDR3 DNA is TGTGCCAGCAGCACCGGGACAGGGAGTTATGAGACCCAGTACTTC.

This clonotype was counted ten times or more. This sequence joins TRBV11-1 and TRBJ2-3; 7 bases are shared with TRBD1. Germline lookup yields CDR1 SGHAT and CDR2 FQDESV (reference sequence). J gave up 8 bases and V 5 bases, and 1 base lay outside the gene matches. This CDR3 comprises 11 residues. CDR3 loop: CASSDRVTQYF. CDR3 DNA sequence: TGTGCCAGCAGCGACAGGGTTACGCAGTATTTT. The variable domain in full, with the rest retrieved from reference TRBV11-1 and TRBJ2-3, is EAEVAQSPRYKITEKSQAVAFWCDPISGHATLYWYRQILGQGPELLVQFQDESVVDDSQLPKDRFSAERLKGVDSTLKIQPAELGDSAMYLCASSDRVTQYFGPGTRLTVL.

The gene calls are TRBV12-3 or TRBV12-4 and TRBJ1-3; tentative D call: TRBD1 (6 bases). V dropped 8 bases and J dropped 0 bases, with 11 bases sitting between them. The CDR3 covers 14 residues. The CDR3: CASEGGDSGNTIYF. The CDR3 nucleotides are TGTGCCAGCGAGGGGGGGGACTCTGGAAACACCATATATTTT.

The chain carries TRBV19 and TRBJ2-1; D possibly corresponds to TRBD2 (6 bases). In germline, CDR1 is LNHDA, CDR2 SQIVND (reference sequence). The CDR3 runs 14 residues. The ends were cut back, 4 bases at V and 6 bases at J, with 13 bases in the middle. The CDR3 loop is CASSNLLGGNEQFF. The CDR3 nucleotides read TGTGCCAGTAGTAATCTACTGGGGGGCAATGAGCAGTTCTTC.